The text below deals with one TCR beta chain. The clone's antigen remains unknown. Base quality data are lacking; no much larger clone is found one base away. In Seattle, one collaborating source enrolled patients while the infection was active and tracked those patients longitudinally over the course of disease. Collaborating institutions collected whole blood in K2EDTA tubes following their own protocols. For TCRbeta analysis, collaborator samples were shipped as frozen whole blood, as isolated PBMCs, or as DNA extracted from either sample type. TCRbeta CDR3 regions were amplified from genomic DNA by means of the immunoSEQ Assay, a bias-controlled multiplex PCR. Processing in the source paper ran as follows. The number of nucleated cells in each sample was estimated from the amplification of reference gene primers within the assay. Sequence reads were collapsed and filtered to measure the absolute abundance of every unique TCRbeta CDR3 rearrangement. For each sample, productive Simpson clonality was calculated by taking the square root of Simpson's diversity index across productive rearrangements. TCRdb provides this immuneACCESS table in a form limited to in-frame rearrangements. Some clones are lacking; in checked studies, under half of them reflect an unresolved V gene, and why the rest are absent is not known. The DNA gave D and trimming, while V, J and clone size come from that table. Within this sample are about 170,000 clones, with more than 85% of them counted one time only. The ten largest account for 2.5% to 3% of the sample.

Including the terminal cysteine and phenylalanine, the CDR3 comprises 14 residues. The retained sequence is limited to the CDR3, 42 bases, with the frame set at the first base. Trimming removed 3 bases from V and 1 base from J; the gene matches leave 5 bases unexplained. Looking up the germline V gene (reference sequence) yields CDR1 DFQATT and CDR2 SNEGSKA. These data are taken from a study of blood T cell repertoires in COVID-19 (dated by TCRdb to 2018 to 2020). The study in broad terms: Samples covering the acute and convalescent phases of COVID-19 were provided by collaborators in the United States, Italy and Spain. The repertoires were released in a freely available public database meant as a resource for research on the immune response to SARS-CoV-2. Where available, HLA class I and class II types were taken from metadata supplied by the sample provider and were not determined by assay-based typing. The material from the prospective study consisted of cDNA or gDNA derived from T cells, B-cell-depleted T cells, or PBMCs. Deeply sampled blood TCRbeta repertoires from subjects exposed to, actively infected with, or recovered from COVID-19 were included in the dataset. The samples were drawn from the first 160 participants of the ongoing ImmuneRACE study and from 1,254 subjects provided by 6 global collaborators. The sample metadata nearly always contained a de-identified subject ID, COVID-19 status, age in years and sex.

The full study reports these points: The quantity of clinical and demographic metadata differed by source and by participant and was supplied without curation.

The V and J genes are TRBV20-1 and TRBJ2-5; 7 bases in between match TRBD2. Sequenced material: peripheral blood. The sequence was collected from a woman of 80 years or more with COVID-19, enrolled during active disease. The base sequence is TGCAGTGCTAGTCTCCCGGGGGGCCAAGAGACCCAGTACTTC. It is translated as CSASLPGGQETQYF.